A single sample is the source of the 13 T cell receptor beta chains below, sequenced in a study of cytomegalovirus exposure and HLA in healthy donors. Primers for the PCR totalled 60 Vbeta and 13 Jbeta. Only in-frame clones appear in the TCRdb table, and some are missing; sequencing was by immunoSEQ multiplex PCR. Of under 150,000 clones in the sample, about 80% were seen once. The sample comprised PBMCs. All receptors derive from a boy aged 2 to 9 in good health and CMV-seronegative.

The rearrangement links TRBV7-9 to TRBJ1-2; 7 nucleotides agree with TRBD1. Germline values: CDR1 SEHNR, CDR2 FQNEAQ (reference sequence). This CDR3 is built from 14 residues. Trimming took 4 bases from V and 2 from J; bases not matched to a gene: 4. The CDR3 loop reads CASSSGTVNYGYTF. For the CDR3, the DNA is TGTGCCAGCAGCTCCGGGACAGTCAACTATGGCTACACCTTC.

The genes are TRBV27 and TRBJ2-1; 8 bases align to TRBD1. V shed 3 bases, J shed 3 bases, and the junction held 4 bases outside the gene matches. Per the germline V gene, CDR1 is MNHEY and CDR2 is SMNVEV (reference sequence). The CDR3 runs to 15 residues. CDR3 sequence (DNA): TGTGCCAGCAGTTTGGGACAGGATTTCTACAATGAGCAGTTCTTC. It encodes CASSLGQDFYNEQFF.

V is TRBV29-1 and J is TRBJ2-1, with a tentative D call TRBD1 (5 bases). Germline values: CDR1 SQVTM, CDR2 ANQGSEA. V dropped 4 bases and J dropped 14 bases, with 12 bases sitting between them. The length of the CDR3 is 10 residues. CDR3 coding DNA: TGCAGCGTTGGGGGCCTGAGCAAGTTCTTC. Protein product: CSVGGLSKFF.

The V gene is TRBV7-9, the J gene TRBJ2-1; TRBD1 aligns across 9 bases. V lost 5 bases and J lost 16; bases outside the gene matches: 6. Germline CDR1 reads SEHNR; CDR2 reads FQNEAQ (reference sequence). There are 11 residues in the CDR3. As DNA, the CDR3 is TGTGCCAGCAGCCCAGGGACAGGGAGATTCTTC. Protein sequence: CASSPGTGRFF.

The gene calls are TRBV6-1 and TRBJ2-2; D perhaps matches TRBD2 (6 bases). Germline CDR1 is MNHNS and CDR2 is SASEGT. Trimming shortened V by 5 bases and J by 3 bases, and 10 bases separated the two germline ends. The CDR3 totals 14 residues. CDR3 coding DNA: TGTGCCAGCAGTACTAGCCCAGACACCGGGGAGCTGTTTTTT. This codes for CASSTSPDTGELFF.

In this sample, this clone turned up a few times. V and J are TRBV7-9 and TRBJ2-7; 8 bases are shared with TRBD2. After removal of 5 bases from V and 3 bases from J, the junction contained 9 bases not matched to a gene. Germline-derived CDR1 and CDR2 are SEHNR and FQNEAQ (reference sequence). This CDR3 has 15 residues. The CDR3 DNA reads TGTGCCAGCAGCCCCCAGGGACGGGGGGGCTACGAGCAGTACTTC. It is translated as CASSPQGRGGYEQYF.

The rearrangement links TRBV4-1 to TRBJ2-7, with D possibly being TRBD2 (5 bases). V lost 4 bases, J lost 5 bases, and 12 bases lay in between. Germline CDR1 MGHRA, CDR2 YSYEKL. This CDR3 spans 13 amino acids. CDR3 loop: CASSPGESDEQYF. CDR3 sequence (DNA): TGCGCCAGCAGCCCTGGGGAGTCGGACGAGCAGTACTTC.

The table lists this clone with a few counts. This chain joins TRBV7-9 and TRBJ1-2; unclear D gene. The V end lost 3 bases, the J end lost 6 bases, and 14 bases lay between the germline ends. CDR3 length: 14 amino acids. Germline V gene lookup returns CDR1 SEHNR and CDR2 FQNEAQ (reference sequence). The CDR3 region is CASSFINLRDGYTF. CDR3 in DNA: TGTGCCAGCAGCTTTATAAACCTGCGGGATGGCTACACCTTC.

About this clone itself: One junction end disagrees with the germline gene, perhaps due to a read error. The chain has TRBV15 and TRBJ1-1; D is possibly TRBD1 (6 bases). This CDR3 is 13 amino acids long. In germline, CDR1 is LNHNV, CDR2 YYDKDF (reference sequence). CDR3 loop: CATSRENGQSEIF. In DNA, the CDR3 is TGTGCCACCAGCAGAGAAAATGGACAGTCCGAAATATTT.

This chain joins TRBV10-3 and TRBJ2-1, with TRBD1 matching 9 bases. After removal of 3 bases from V and 8 bases from J, the junction contained 11 bases not matched to a gene. CDR3 length: 16 residues. Germline loops: CDR1 ENHRY, CDR2 SYGVKD. For the CDR3, the DNA is TGTGCCATCAGTGACACACAGGGGGCCCTCGTGGATGAGCAGTTCTTC. Translated, it gives CAISDTQGALVDEQFF.

This clone appeared a few times. The J gene is TRBJ1-6, the V gene TRBV4-3; D might be TRBD1 (6 bases). This CDR3 has 15 amino acids. Between the trimmed V and J ends, which lost 0 bases and 9 bases, there was a span of 12 bases. Germline CDR1 is LGHNA and CDR2 is YSLEER. CDR3 DNA sequence: TGCGCCAGCAGCCAAGAGAACAGGGCAGGTTCACCCCTCCACTTT. It encodes CASSQENRAGSPLHF.

The DNA for the CDR3 is TGTGCCAGCAGGCTGGGCGGGGGTGAGGGGAGCTCCTACAATGAGCAGTTCTTC. Its protein product is CASRLGGGEGSSYNEQFF. The chain joins TRBV11-2 to TRBJ2-1; 7 bases line up with TRBD2. CDR1 is SGHAT, CDR2 FQNNGV, per germline. The CDR3 is made up of 18 amino acids. The J segment lost 0 bases and the V segment lost 6 bases, leaving 14 bases of the junction unmatched.

The chain recombines TRBV27 with TRBJ2-3; possible D gene TRBD2, 6 bases. CDR3 length: 14 residues. The V end lost 4 bases, the J end lost 6 bases, and 14 bases lay between the germline ends. Germline V gives CDR1 MNHEY, CDR2 SMNVEV (reference sequence). CDR3 sequence (DNA): TGTGCCAGCAGTTCTAGCGTGAGGTCGGATACGCAGTATTTT. This translates into CASSSSVRSDTQYF.